The present TCR beta chain was sequenced within a study of shared clonotypes between healthy human individuals. Study overall: Donors were a couple of women and a few men aged 18 to 49. Study-level findings and limits: The generation probabilities recorded for non-shared clonotypes fell below those of clonotypes shared by all four donors.

This clone was observed a single time. Its antigen is unidentified. Terminally differentiated effector memory CD45RA+ cells were excluded from the naive CD8 cells, which were CD45RO-negative and positively selected for CCR7. Deep-level running was used for the assay. Clones were read by immunoSEQ multiplex PCR, and TCRdb kept only the in-frame ones, dropping some. The sample comprises about 2.1 million clones, just over 90% of which are singletons, and 1.5% to 2% rests with the top ten. Sequenced sample: naive CD8+ T cells from PBMCs. The sequence derives from a man aged 18 to 35 in good health. Some clones in this sample may be carry-over from other donors' samples.

The DNA for the CDR3 is TGTGCCAGCAGCTTCCGTAACAGGGAAGAGACCCAGTACTTC. Its translation: CASSFRNREETQYF. The chain has TRBV5-6 and TRBJ2-5; a possible D gene is TRBD1 (6 bases). The germline gives CDR1 SGHDT, CDR2 YYEEEE. Between the trimmed V and J ends, which lost 2 bases and 3 bases, there was a span of 11 bases. The CDR3 covers 14 residues.